A selection of T cell receptor beta chains follows, all from one sample in a study of T cell repertoires in cytomegalovirus infection. Using its own MiXCR run on the reads, TCRdb lists one record per CDR3 protein. The table includes approximately 500,000 distinct CDR3 sequences, 11% detected once. The sequenced sample consisted of PBMCs. The origin of the receptors is a human donor in good health (CMV status not recorded). Some clones in this sample may be carry-over from other donors' samples. CDR3s include the opening cysteine and the closing phenylalanine or tryptophan. D genes are given only for firm matches. The size entry is marked missing in some rows and otherwise reads once, few, many or a size class.

TRBJ1-1 | many | TRBV20-1 | - | CSAQRNRAWGTEAFF | TGCAGTGCTCAACGAAACCGGGCCTGGGGGACTGAAGCTTTCTTT
TRBJ1-2 | - | TRBV5-1 | - | CASSLVPGDGYGYTF | TGCGCCAGCAGCTTGGTTCCAGGGGACGGCTATGGCTACACCTTC
TRBJ1-6 | many | TRBV7-8 | - | CASSLRRNSPLHF | TGTGCCAGCAGCTTAAGGCGGAATTCACCCCTCCACTTT
TRBJ2-3 | - | TRBV29-1 | TRBD2 | CSVEGTSGSTDTQYF | TGCAGCGTTGAAGGGACTAGCGGGAGCACAGATACGCAGTATTTT
TRBJ1-6 | many | TRBV6-6 | TRBD1 | CASSSGQGSSYNSPLHF | TGTGCCAGCAGTTCAGGACAGGGAAGCTCCTATAATTCACCCCTCCACTTT
TRBJ2-5 | - | TRBV7-3 | TRBD1 | CASSGDSLQETQYF | TGTGCCAGCAGCGGGGACAGCCTCCAAGAGACCCAGTACTTC
TRBJ1-6 | - | TRBV13 | TRBD1 | CASSFTGVIRISPLHF | TGTGCCAGCAGCTTTACAGGGGTGATCAGGATTTCACCCCTCCACTTT
TRBJ1-1 | many | TRBV4-1 | - | CASSQDQEGGTEAFF | TGCGCCAGCAGCCAAGATCAGGAGGGGGGCACTGAAGCTTTCTTT
TRBJ2-5 | many | TRBV7-9 | - | CASSPQWGPKGQETQYF | TGTGCCAGCAGCCCACAATGGGGCCCCAAGGGCCAAGAGACCCAGTACTTC
TRBJ1-6 | many | TRBV7-3 | - | CASSLMGVGGNSPLHF | TGTGCCAGCAGCTTAATGGGCGTCGGGGGGAATTCACCCCTCCACTTT
TRBJ1-1 | many | TRBV28 | - | CASSQWTPGPEAFF | TGTGCCAGCAGTCAATGGACCCCCGGACCTGAAGCTTTCTTT
TRBJ2-3 | many | TRBV11-2 | - | CASSTPTEGPTDTQYF | TGTGCCAGCAGCACACCCACGGAGGGCCCCACAGATACGCAGTATTTT
TRBJ2-7 | - | TRBV20-1 | TRBD2 | CSARDTSGAPDEQYF | TGCAGTGCTAGAGATACTAGCGGGGCGCCCGACGAGCAGTACTTC
TRBJ2-5 | many | TRBV7-6 | - | CASSSPSGQETQYF | TGTGCCAGCAGCTCCCCCTCGGGCCAAGAGACCCAGTACTTC
TRBJ2-5 | many | TRBV7-9 | - | CASSFWRDQETQYF | TGTGCCAGCAGCTTTTGGCGCGACCAAGAGACCCAGTACTTC
TRBJ2-7 | few | TRBV20-1 | - | CSATRTAYEQYF | TGCAGTGCTACCAGGACAGCCTACGAGCAGTACTTC
TRBJ1-6 | - | TRBV29-1 | TRBD1 | CSVRQGGNSPLHF | TGCAGCGTAAGACAGGGGGGTAATTCACCCCTCCACTTT
TRBJ2-5 | many | TRBV7-9 | - | CASSTERVQETQYF | TGTGCCAGCAGCACAGAGCGGGTGCAAGAGACCCAGTACTTC
TRBJ1-1 | - | TRBV6-6 | - | CASSYLGTNTEAFF | TGTGCCAGCAGTTACCTGGGGACGAACACTGAAGCTTTCTTT
TRBJ2-4 | - | TRBV4-2 | TRBD1 | CASTPDRVRGNIQYF | TGTGCCAGCACCCCCGACAGGGTCCGAGGAAACATTCAGTACTTC
TRBJ1-1 | many | TRBV6-5 | - | CASSYSTMGRTEAFF | TGTGCCAGCAGTTACTCGACAATGGGGCGCACTGAAGCTTTCTTT
TRBJ2-6 | few | TRBV3-1 | - | CASRRTEGGKSGANVLTF | TGTGCCAGCAGGCGGACCGAAGGGGGGAAATCTGGGGCCAACGTCCTGACTTTC
TRBJ2-7 | many | TRBV6-5 | - | CASSYSLGRISYEQYF | TGTGCCAGCAGTTACTCGCTGGGGCGGATCTCCTACGAGCAGTACTTC
TRBJ1-1 | - | TRBV20-1 | - | CSGDVNTEAFF | TGCAGCGGAGATGTGAACACTGAAGCTTTCTTT
TRBJ1-6 | many | TRBV4-1 | TRBD1 | CASSQSFEDRVGSPLHF | TGCGCCAGCAGCCAGTCCTTCGAAGACAGGGTGGGCTCACCCCTCCACTTT
TRBJ2-4 | many | TRBV28 | - | CASSLAGEGNIQYF | TGTGCCAGCAGTTTAGCAGGTGAAGGAAACATTCAGTACTTC
TRBJ1-1 | many | TRBV12-5 | TRBD1 | CASGPGTAAFF | TGTGCTAGTGGTCCCGGGACAGCAGCTTTCTTT
TRBJ2-3 | many | TRBV18 | - | CASSPISGGGTDTQYF | TGTGCCAGCTCACCCATTAGCGGAGGGGGCACAGATACGCAGTATTTT
TRBJ1-2 | many | TRBV6-1 | - | CASSFRNLTLTF | TGTGCCAGCAGTTTTCGGAATCTGACCCTTACCTTC
TRBJ2-7 | few | TRBV4-2 | TRBD2 | CASSHNAGGGLSYEQYF | TGTGCCAGCAGCCATAACGCGGGGGGAGGCCTCTCCTACGAGCAGTACTTC
TRBJ2-3 | many | TRBV7-9 | - | CASSLNFQYDDTQYF | TGTGCCAGCAGCTTAAATTTCCAGTACGACGATACGCAGTATTTT